One and the same sample provided the 9 T cell receptor beta chains below, sequenced in a study of shared clonotypes between healthy human individuals. TCRdb keeps only in-frame clones here, not all; method: immunoSEQ multiplex PCR. Here the sample spans over 2 million clones, 85% to 95% being singletons. Specimen: naive CD4+ T cells sorted from blood. Subset defined: CD45RA+ positively selected. These receptors were taken from a man between 18 and 29 years old in good health.

This chain links TRBV6-5 with TRBJ2-1; TRBD2 is a possible D gene (6 bases). V lost 1 base and J 7 bases, leaving 14 bases between the germline ends. CDR1 is MNHEY and CDR2 is SVGAGI in the germline V gene. This CDR3 is 15 amino acids long. This CDR3 is CASSYWAGMRNEQFF. The CDR3 DNA reads as TGTGCCAGCAGTTACTGGGCGGGAATGAGGAATGAGCAGTTCTTC.

The chain joins TRBV7-9 to TRBJ1-4; 7 bases fit TRBD1. Trimming took 5 bases from V and 0 from J; bases not matched to a gene: 6. Germline CDR1 and CDR2: SEHNR and FQNEAQ (reference sequence). The CDR3 extends over 16 amino acids. The DNA of the CDR3 is TGTGCCAGCAGCGAGGGACAGACTGCAACTAATGAAAAACTGTTTTTT. Amino acids: CASSEGQTATNEKLFF.

This chain joins TRBV5-1 and TRBJ1-4; 10 bases are a match to TRBD1. The CDR3 is 14 residues long. The trim removed 3 bases at V and 11 bases at J, leaving 7 bases unmatched. Germline V CDR1 and CDR2: SGHRS, YFSETQ. The DNA of the CDR3 is TGCGCCAGCAGCTCCGACGGACAGGGGGGTAAACTGTTTTTT. Its protein product is CASSSDGQGGKLFF.

The V call is TRBV5-4, the J call TRBJ2-7, with 10 bases aligning to TRBD2. CDR1 SGHNT and CDR2 YYREEE come from the germline V gene (reference sequence). V dropped 1 base and J dropped 7; count of bases not matched to a gene: 11. This CDR3 comprises 16 residues. The CDR3 bases are TGTGCCAGCAGCTTGTTCGAGCGGGAGGGCACAGGGGAGCAGTACTTC. Encoded protein: CASSLFEREGTGEQYF.

This rearrangement joins TRBV7-2 to TRBJ2-2; D unresolved. The CDR3 covers 16 residues. V dropped 2 bases and J dropped 4 bases, with 14 bases sitting between them. Germline lookup yields CDR1 SGHTA and CDR2 FQGNSA. The CDR3 reads CASSLRLGSSTGELFF. The CDR3, as DNA: TGTGCCAGCAGCTTAAGGCTAGGTTCTAGCACCGGGGAGCTGTTTTTT. Looking up the rest from reference TRBV7-2 and TRBJ2-2 gives the full variable domain: GAGVSQSPSNKVTEKGKDVELRCDPISGHTALYWYRQSLGQGLEFLIYFQGNSAPDKSGLPSDRFSAERTGGSVSTLTIQRTQQEDSAVYLCASSLRLGSSTGELFFGEGSRLTVL.

Concerning this clone itself: Other DNA sequences from this sample encode an identical CDR3 as well. The V and J genes are TRBV11-2 and TRBJ2-7; a possible D gene is TRBD1 (5 bases). CDR3 length equals 14 residues. The germline CDR1 and CDR2 sequences are SGHAT and FQNNGV. V lost 1 base, J lost 1 base, and 8 bases lay in between. The CDR3 nucleotides read TGTGCCAGCAGCTTAGGGGGCAGTTCCTACGAGCAGTACTTC. This codes for CASSLGGSSYEQYF.

The chain uses TRBV4-1 and TRBJ2-3, with 7 bases identical to TRBD2. Germline trimming cut 3 bases from V and 4 bases from J; bases unmatched to any gene: 13. The germline V gene encodes CDR1 MGHRA and CDR2 YSYEKL. This CDR3 is built from 17 residues. The CDR3: CASSHPRQRGGADTQYF. The CDR3 DNA reads as TGCGCCAGCAGCCATCCCCGCCAGCGGGGAGGTGCAGATACGCAGTATTTT.

The chain links TRBV5-1 to TRBJ1-2; 11 positions agree with TRBD1. The CDR3 has 15 amino acids. J lost 6 bases, V lost 1 base, and 5 bases had no gene match. Germline CDR1 SGHRS, CDR2 YFSETQ. For the CDR3, the DNA is TGCGCCAGCAGCTTGTTCGGGACAGGGGGTCATGGCTACACCTTC. Residues: CASSLFGTGGHGYTF.

The chain recombines TRBV4-1 with TRBJ2-5; D ambiguous. CDR1 and CDR2 from the germline V gene are MGHRA and YSYEKL. The CDR3 has 15 residues. V was trimmed by 0 bases and J by 0 bases, leaving 8 bases between them. CDR3 loop: CASSQDPLYQETQYF. Written as DNA, the CDR3 is TGCGCCAGCAGCCAAGACCCCCTTTACCAAGAGACCCAGTACTTC.